Listed below are T cell receptor beta chains from one sample, sequenced in a study of blood T cell repertoires in COVID-19. Generated by immunoSEQ multiplex PCR, the TCRdb table keeps only in-frame clones and is missing some. The sample consists of under 250,000 clones, approximately 89% of them appearing once. Sequences were obtained from PBMCs or T cells enriched from blood (not recorded which). These receptor sequences come from a woman in her twenties or thirties who had been exposed to COVID-19. The CDR3 runs from the conserved cysteine through the conserved F or W. D genes are given only for firm matches. Clone sizes are given selectively: once, few, many, or a class where the clone is expanded.

V gene: TRBV5-1; D gene: .; clone size: few; J gene: TRBJ1-3; CDR3 protein: CASSFGTSSSGNTIYF; CDR3 DNA: TGCGCCAGCAGCTTTGGGACATCCTCCTCTGGAAACACCATATATTTT
V gene: TRBV25-1; D gene: TRBD2; clone size: .; J gene: TRBJ2-2; CDR3 protein: CASIGAGGSTGELFF; CDR3 DNA: TGTGCCAGCATTGGGGCGGGAGGGTCCACCGGGGAGCTGTTTTTT
V gene: TRBV11-2; D gene: .; clone size: .; J gene: TRBJ2-7; CDR3 protein: CASSFLTETSVTEQYF; CDR3 DNA: TGTGCCAGCAGCTTCTTGACAGAGACTAGTGTAACCGAGCAGTACTTC
V gene: TRBV4-2; D gene: TRBD2; clone size: .; J gene: TRBJ2-3; CDR3 protein: CASSQELAGGRDTQYF; CDR3 DNA: TGTGCCAGCAGCCAAGAACTAGCGGGGGGCCGGGATACGCAGTATTTT
V gene: TRBV19; D gene: TRBD2; clone size: .; J gene: TRBJ2-2; CDR3 protein: CASTVGGTPTGELFF; CDR3 DNA: TGTGCCAGTACCGTCGGGGGGACCCCCACCGGGGAGCTGTTTTTT
V gene: TRBV11-2; D gene: TRBD1; clone size: .; J gene: TRBJ1-2; CDR3 protein: CASSPNRSDRERGYTF; CDR3 DNA: TGTGCCAGCAGCCCTAATCGAAGCGACAGGGAACGTGGCTACACCTTC
V gene: TRBV28; D gene: TRBD1; clone size: .; J gene: TRBJ1-6; CDR3 protein: CASSLVVATGISNVDSPLHF; CDR3 DNA: TGTGCCAGCAGTTTAGTGGTTGCGACAGGGATAAGTAATGTGGATTCACCCCTCCACTTT
V gene: TRBV13; D gene: TRBD1; clone size: .; J gene: TRBJ1-2; CDR3 protein: CASSGPGGSYGYTF; CDR3 DNA: TGTGCCAGCAGCGGCCCAGGGGGGAGTTATGGCTACACCTTC
V gene: TRBV9; D gene: TRBD2; clone size: once; J gene: TRBJ2-7; CDR3 protein: CASSVGLASRQYF; CDR3 DNA: TGTGCCAGCAGCGTAGGACTAGCCTCCAGACAGTACTTC
V gene: TRBV4-2; D gene: .; clone size: .; J gene: TRBJ1-4; CDR3 protein: CASSQQDSLNEKLFF; CDR3 DNA: TGTGCCAGCAGCCAGCAAGACAGTCTTAATGAAAAACTGTTTTTT
V gene: TRBV11-3; D gene: .; clone size: once; J gene: TRBJ1-1; CDR3 protein: CASSFRGNTEAFF; CDR3 DNA: TGTGCCAGCAGCTTCAGGGGTAACACTGAAGCTTTCTTT
V gene: TRBV7-9; D gene: .; clone size: few; J gene: TRBJ1-3; CDR3 protein: CASSSANPGDTGNTIYF; CDR3 DNA: TGTGCCAGCAGCTCGGCGAATCCAGGGGATACTGGAAACACCATATATTTT
V gene: TRBV6-5; D gene: TRBD1; clone size: .; J gene: TRBJ1-6; CDR3 protein: CASSLTGIIGSPLHF; CDR3 DNA: TGTGCCAGCAGTTTGACAGGGATAATAGGGTCACCCCTCCACTTT
V gene: TRBV10-3; D gene: .; clone size: .; J gene: TRBJ1-2; CDR3 protein: CAISDREVYGYTF; CDR3 DNA: TGTGCCATCAGTGACAGGGAGGTCTATGGCTACACCTTC
V gene: TRBV5-5; D gene: .; clone size: .; J gene: TRBJ2-7; CDR3 protein: CASSDANRAGYEQYF; CDR3 DNA: TGTGCCAGCAGCGATGCTAACAGGGCTGGCTACGAGCAGTACTTC
V gene: TRBV2; D gene: TRBD1; clone size: .; J gene: TRBJ1-1; CDR3 protein: CASDRGRGFGNTEAFF; CDR3 DNA: TGTGCCAGCGACAGGGGTCGTGGTTTTGGGAACACTGAAGCTTTCTTT
V gene: TRBV5-4; D gene: TRBD2; clone size: once; J gene: TRBJ2-3; CDR3 protein: CASSLVLAGNTDTQYF; CDR3 DNA: TGTGCCAGCAGCTTGGTACTAGCGGGAAACACAGATACGCAGTATTTT
V gene: TRBV9; D gene: .; clone size: .; J gene: TRBJ1-2; CDR3 protein: CASSVAGANYGYTF; CDR3 DNA: TGTGCCAGCAGCGTAGCGGGGGCTAACTATGGCTACACCTTC
V gene: TRBV6-5; D gene: .; clone size: .; J gene: TRBJ2-7; CDR3 protein: CAATGDTYEQYF; CDR3 DNA: TGTGCCGCGACAGGTGACACCTACGAGCAGTACTTC
V gene: TRBV19; D gene: .; clone size: once; J gene: TRBJ1-6; CDR3 protein: CASSQGTRGNSPLHF; CDR3 DNA: TGTGCCAGTAGTCAGGGGACCAGAGGGAATTCACCCCTCCACTTT
V gene: TRBV7-3; D gene: TRBD1; clone size: .; J gene: TRBJ2-7; CDR3 protein: CASSLSGTGYEQYF; CDR3 DNA: TGTGCCAGCAGTCTCTCCGGGACAGGGTACGAGCAGTACTTC
V gene: TRBV28; D gene: .; clone size: .; J gene: TRBJ1-5; CDR3 protein: CASSSPRGMDQPQHF; CDR3 DNA: TGTGCCAGCAGTTCACCGAGGGGGATGGATCAGCCCCAGCATTTT
V gene: TRBV10-3; D gene: TRBD1; clone size: .; J gene: TRBJ2-1; CDR3 protein: CAISDGDREFF; CDR3 DNA: TGTGCCATCAGTGATGGGGACAGGGAGTTCTTC
V gene: TRBV3-1/TRBV3-2; D gene: .; clone size: .; J gene: TRBJ2-5; CDR3 protein: CASSQGAGVGETQYF; CDR3 DNA: TGTGCCAGCAGCCAAGGGGCCGGGGTAGGGGAGACCCAGTACTTC
V gene: TRBV12-3/TRBV12-4; D gene: .; clone size: .; J gene: TRBJ2-1; CDR3 protein: CASSLGHSNEQFF; CDR3 DNA: TGTGCCAGCAGTTTAGGACACTCCAATGAGCAGTTCTTC
V gene: TRBV5-1; D gene: .; clone size: .; J gene: TRBJ1-1; CDR3 protein: CASSLAPTAYEAFF; CDR3 DNA: TGCGCCAGCAGCTTGGCTCCGACAGCCTATGAAGCTTTCTTT
V gene: TRBV30; D gene: TRBD1; clone size: .; J gene: TRBJ1-5; CDR3 protein: CAWKKDRDQPQHF; CDR3 DNA: TGTGCCTGGAAAAAGGACAGGGATCAGCCCCAGCATTTT
V gene: TRBV7-8; D gene: .; clone size: .; J gene: TRBJ2-5; CDR3 protein: CASSLGGQLQETQYF; CDR3 DNA: TGTGCCAGCAGCTTAGGTGGACAGCTCCAAGAGACCCAGTACTTC
V gene: TRBV2; D gene: TRBD1; clone size: .; J gene: TRBJ1-1; CDR3 protein: CASVIGQGYTEAFF; CDR3 DNA: TGTGCCAGCGTGATTGGACAGGGGTATACTGAAGCTTTCTTT
V gene: TRBV29-1; D gene: .; clone size: .; J gene: TRBJ2-7; CDR3 protein: CSVEGPGYEQYF; CDR3 DNA: TGCAGCGTTGAGGGGCCTGGCTACGAGCAGTACTTC
V gene: TRBV10-3; D gene: .; clone size: .; J gene: TRBJ1-1; CDR3 protein: CAIRPRDSNTEAFF; CDR3 DNA: TGTGCCATCAGACCCAGGGACTCGAACACTGAAGCTTTCTTT
V gene: TRBV19; D gene: .; clone size: few; J gene: TRBJ2-3; CDR3 protein: CASSVGLNTDTQYF; CDR3 DNA: TGTGCCAGTAGTGTTGGACTTAACACAGATACGCAGTATTTT
V gene: TRBV27; D gene: TRBD1; clone size: .; J gene: TRBJ2-7; CDR3 protein: CASSLSGQGSSYEQYF; CDR3 DNA: TGTGCCAGCAGTTTATCGGGACAGGGGTCCTCCTACGAGCAGTACTTC
V gene: TRBV12-5; D gene: .; clone size: .; J gene: TRBJ1-3; CDR3 protein: CASGLQNSFSGNTIYF; CDR3 DNA: TGTGCTAGTGGTCTTCAGAATTCCTTCTCTGGAAACACCATATATTTT
V gene: TRBV9; D gene: .; clone size: .; J gene: TRBJ1-1; CDR3 protein: CASSVESRSTEAFF; CDR3 DNA: TGTGCCAGCAGCGTAGAGTCTCGGAGCACTGAAGCTTTCTTT
V gene: TRBV12-5; D gene: .; clone size: .; J gene: TRBJ1-2; CDR3 protein: CASGLLITDRTTSGGYTF; CDR3 DNA: TGTGCTAGTGGTTTGCTAATCACGGACCGGACGACCTCGGGGGGCTACACCTTC
V gene: TRBV2; D gene: TRBD2; clone size: .; J gene: TRBJ2-7; CDR3 protein: CASSGGLAGGYYEQYF; CDR3 DNA: TGTGCCAGCAGTGGCGGTCTAGCGGGAGGGTACTACGAGCAGTACTTC